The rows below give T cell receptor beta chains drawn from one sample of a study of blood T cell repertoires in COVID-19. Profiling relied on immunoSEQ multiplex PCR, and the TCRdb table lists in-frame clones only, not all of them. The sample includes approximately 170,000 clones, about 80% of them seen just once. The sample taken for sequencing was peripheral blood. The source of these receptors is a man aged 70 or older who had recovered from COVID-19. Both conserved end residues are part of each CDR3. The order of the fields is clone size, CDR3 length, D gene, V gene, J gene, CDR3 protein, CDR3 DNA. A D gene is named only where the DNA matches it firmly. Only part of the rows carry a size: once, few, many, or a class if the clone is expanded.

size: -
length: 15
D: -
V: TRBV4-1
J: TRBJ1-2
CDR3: CASSPAEGNSYGYTF
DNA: TGCGCCAGCAGCCCCGCGGAGGGTAACAGCTATGGCTACACCTTC

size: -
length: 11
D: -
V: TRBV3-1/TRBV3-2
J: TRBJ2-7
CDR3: CASSFNYEQYF
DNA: TGTGCCAGCAGCTTTAACTACGAGCAGTACTTC

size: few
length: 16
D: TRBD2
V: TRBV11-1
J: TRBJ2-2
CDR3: CASSSTSGKNTGELFF
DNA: TGTGCCAGCAGCTCAACTAGCGGGAAGAACACCGGGGAGCTGTTTTTT

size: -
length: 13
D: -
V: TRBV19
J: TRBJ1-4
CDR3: CASSSQGGEKLFF
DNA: TGTGCCAGTAGTTCCCAGGGAGGTGAAAAACTGTTTTTT

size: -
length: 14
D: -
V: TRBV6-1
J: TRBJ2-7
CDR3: CASSDLQSSYEQYF
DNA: TGTGCCAGCAGTGACCTACAGAGCTCCTACGAGCAGTACTTC

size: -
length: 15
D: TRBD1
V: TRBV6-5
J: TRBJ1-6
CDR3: CASSPRTGDSSPLHF
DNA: TGTGCCAGCAGCCCGAGGACAGGGGATTCTTCACCCCTCCACTTT

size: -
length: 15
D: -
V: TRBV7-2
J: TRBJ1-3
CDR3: CASSLTTGAGNTIYF
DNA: TGTGCCAGCAGCTTAACAACCGGGGCTGGAAACACCATATATTTT

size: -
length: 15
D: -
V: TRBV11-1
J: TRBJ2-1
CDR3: CASSSGQDYYNEQFF
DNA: TGTGCCAGCAGCTCCGGACAAGATTACTACAATGAGCAGTTCTTC

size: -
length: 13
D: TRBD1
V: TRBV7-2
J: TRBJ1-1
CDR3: CASSSGQGTEAFF
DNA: TGTGCCAGCAGCTCGGGACAGGGCACTGAAGCTTTCTTT

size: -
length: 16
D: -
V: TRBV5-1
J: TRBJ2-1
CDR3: CASSPETGTPYNEQFF
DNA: TGCGCCAGCAGCCCGGAAACAGGGACCCCCTACAATGAGCAGTTCTTC

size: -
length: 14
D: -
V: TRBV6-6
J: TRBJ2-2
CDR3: CASSPSGEPGELFF
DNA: TGTGCCAGCAGCCCCTCAGGGGAGCCCGGGGAGCTGTTTTTT

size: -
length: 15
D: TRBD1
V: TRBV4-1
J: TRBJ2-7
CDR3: CASSLRGGADGEQYF
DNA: TGCGCCAGCAGCCTCAGAGGGGGCGCAGACGGCGAGCAGTACTTC

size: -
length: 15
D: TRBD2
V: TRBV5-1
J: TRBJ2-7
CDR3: CASSLASGPPDEQYF
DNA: TGCGCCAGCAGCTTGGCTAGCGGCCCTCCGGACGAGCAGTACTTC

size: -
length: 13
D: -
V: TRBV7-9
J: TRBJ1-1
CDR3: CASSPQGNTEAFF
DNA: TGTGCCAGCAGCCCCCAGGGGAACACTGAAGCTTTCTTT

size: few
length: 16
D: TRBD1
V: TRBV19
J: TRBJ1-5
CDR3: CATTRDRGHSNQPQHF
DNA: TGTGCCACCACAAGGGACAGGGGCCATAGCAATCAGCCCCAGCATTTT

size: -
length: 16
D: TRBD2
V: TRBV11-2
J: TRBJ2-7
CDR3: CASSLEAGLAGYEQYF
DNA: TGTGCCAGCAGCTTAGAGGCGGGACTAGCGGGATACGAGCAGTACTTC

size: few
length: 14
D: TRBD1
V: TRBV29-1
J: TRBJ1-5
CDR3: CSVQDRANNQPQHF
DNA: TGCAGCGTACAGGACAGGGCAAACAATCAGCCCCAGCATTTT

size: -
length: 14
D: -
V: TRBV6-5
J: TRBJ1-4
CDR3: CASGRQTSNEKLFF
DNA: TGTGCCAGCGGTCGACAGACTTCTAATGAAAAACTGTTTTTT

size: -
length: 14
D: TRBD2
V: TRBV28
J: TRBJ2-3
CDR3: CASTLGTSRDTQYF
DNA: TGTGCCAGCACCCTCGGGACTAGCAGAGATACGCAGTATTTT

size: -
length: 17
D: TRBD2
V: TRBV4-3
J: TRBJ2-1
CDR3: CASSQDFGTSGSYEQFF
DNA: TGCGCCAGCAGCCAAGATTTTGGGACTAGCGGGAGCTATGAGCAGTTCTTC

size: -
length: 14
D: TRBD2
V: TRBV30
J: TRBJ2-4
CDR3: CAWSGTREGNIQYF
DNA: TGTGCCTGGAGTGGGACTAGAGAGGGAAACATTCAGTACTTC

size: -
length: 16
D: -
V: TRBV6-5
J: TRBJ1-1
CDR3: CASSYSKRAMNTEAFF
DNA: TGTGCCAGCAGTTACTCGAAGCGGGCAATGAACACTGAAGCTTTCTTT

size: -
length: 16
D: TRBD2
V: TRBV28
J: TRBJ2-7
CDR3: CASSPTGASGSYEQYF
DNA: TGTGCCAGCAGTCCAACCGGGGCTAGCGGGAGTTACGAGCAGTACTTC

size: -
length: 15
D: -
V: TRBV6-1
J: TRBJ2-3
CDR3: CASSEFVRSTDTQYF
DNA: TGTGCCAGCAGTGAATTCGTCAGGAGCACAGATACGCAGTATTTT

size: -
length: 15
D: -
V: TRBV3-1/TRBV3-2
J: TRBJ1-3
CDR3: CASSPLDRQGNTIYF
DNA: TGTGCCAGCAGCCCCTTGGACAGACAGGGAAACACCATATATTTT

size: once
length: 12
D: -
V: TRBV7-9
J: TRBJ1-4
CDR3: CASSLGGEKLFF
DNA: TGTGCCAGCAGCTTAGGCGGTGAAAAACTGTTTTTT

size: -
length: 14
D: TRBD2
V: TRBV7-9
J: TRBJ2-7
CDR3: CASSSSGRAYEQYF
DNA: TGTGCCAGCAGCTCTAGCGGGAGGGCCTACGAGCAGTACTTC

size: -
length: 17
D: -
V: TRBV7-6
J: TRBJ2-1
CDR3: CASSLAGLGSSYNEQFF
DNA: TGTGCCAGCAGCTTAGCGGGCCTAGGGAGCTCCTACAATGAGCAGTTCTTC

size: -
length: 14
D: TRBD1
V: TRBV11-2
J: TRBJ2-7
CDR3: CASSPAGQAMRQYF
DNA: TGTGCCAGCAGCCCGGCCGGACAGGCAATGAGGCAGTACTTC

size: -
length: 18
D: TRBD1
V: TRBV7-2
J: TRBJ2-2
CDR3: CASSLFSSGTGRTGELFF
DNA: TGTGCCAGCAGCTTATTTTCCTCTGGGACAGGCCGAACCGGGGAGCTGTTTTTT

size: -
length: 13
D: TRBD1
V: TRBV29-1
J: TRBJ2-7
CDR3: CSVEDPRRGREYF
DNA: TGCAGCGTTGAAGATCCTCGCAGGGGGCGGGAGTACTTC

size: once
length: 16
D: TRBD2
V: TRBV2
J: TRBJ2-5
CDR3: CASRPGLAGGQETQYF
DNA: TGTGCCAGCAGGCCCGGACTAGCGGGAGGTCAAGAGACCCAGTACTTC

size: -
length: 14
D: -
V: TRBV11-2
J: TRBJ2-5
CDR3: CASSLEDSQETQYF
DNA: TGTGCCAGCAGCTTAGAAGACAGCCAAGAGACCCAGTACTTC

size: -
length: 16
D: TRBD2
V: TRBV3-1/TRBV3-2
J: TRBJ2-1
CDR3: CASSQERRENDNEQFF
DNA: TGTGCCAGCAGCCAAGAGCGGCGGGAGAACGACAATGAGCAGTTCTTC

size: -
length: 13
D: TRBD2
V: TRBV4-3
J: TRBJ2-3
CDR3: CASSQPSGNAQYF
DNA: TGCGCCAGCAGCCAACCTAGCGGGAACGCGCAGTATTTT

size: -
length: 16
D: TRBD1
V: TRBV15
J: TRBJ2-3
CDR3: CATSRVWDRGTDTQYF
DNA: TGTGCCACCAGCAGAGTTTGGGACAGGGGCACAGATACGCAGTATTTT

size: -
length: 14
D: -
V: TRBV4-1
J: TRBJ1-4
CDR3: CASSQEGHGEKLFF
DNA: TGCGCCAGCAGCCAAGAGGGGCACGGTGAAAAACTGTTTTTT

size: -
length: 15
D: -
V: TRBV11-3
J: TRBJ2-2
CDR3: CASSYTGSNTGELFF
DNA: TGTGCCAGCAGCTACACAGGATCGAACACCGGGGAGCTGTTTTTT

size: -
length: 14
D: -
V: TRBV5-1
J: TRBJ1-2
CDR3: CASSLVSRAYGYTF
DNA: TGCGCCAGCAGCTTGGTTTCCAGGGCCTATGGCTACACCTTC

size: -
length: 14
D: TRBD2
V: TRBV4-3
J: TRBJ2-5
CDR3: CASSQAGDYGTQYF
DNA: TGCGCCAGCAGCCAAGCGGGGGACTACGGGACCCAGTACTTC

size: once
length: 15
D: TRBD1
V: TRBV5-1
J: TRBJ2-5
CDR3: CASSWGDRGLETQYF
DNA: TGCGCCAGCAGCTGGGGGGACAGGGGGCTGGAGACCCAGTACTTC

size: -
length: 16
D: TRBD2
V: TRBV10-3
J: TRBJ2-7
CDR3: CAIRGTTSGSNYEQYF
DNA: TGTGCCATCAGAGGTACGACTAGCGGGAGCAACTACGAGCAGTACTTC

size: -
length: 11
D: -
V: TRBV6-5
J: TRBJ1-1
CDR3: CASKMASEAFF
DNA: TGTGCCAGCAAGATGGCATCTGAAGCTTTCTTT

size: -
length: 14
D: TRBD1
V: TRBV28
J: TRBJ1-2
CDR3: CASRTGAPNYGYTF
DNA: TGTGCCAGCCGGACAGGGGCTCCTAACTATGGCTACACCTTC

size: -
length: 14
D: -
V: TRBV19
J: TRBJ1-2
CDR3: CASSIGQTSEGYTF
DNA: TGTGCCAGTAGTATTGGACAGACCTCTGAGGGCTACACCTTC

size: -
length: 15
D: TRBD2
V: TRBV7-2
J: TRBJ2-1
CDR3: CASRNPSGTHNEQFF
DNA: TGTGCCAGCAGGAATCCTAGCGGGACCCACAATGAGCAGTTCTTC

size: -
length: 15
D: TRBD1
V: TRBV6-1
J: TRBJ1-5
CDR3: CASSEGTGINQPQHF
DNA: TGTGCCAGCAGTGAAGGGACAGGTATCAATCAGCCCCAGCATTTT

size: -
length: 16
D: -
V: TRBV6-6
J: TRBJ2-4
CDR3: CASSSPHTLAKNIQYF
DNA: TGTGCCAGCAGTTCCCCCCACACCTTAGCCAAAAACATTCAGTACTTC